The 16 T cell receptor beta chains below were found in one sample sequenced in a study of radiotherapy plus CTLA-4 blockade in lung cancer. Generated by immunoSEQ multiplex PCR, the TCRdb table keeps only in-frame clones and is missing some. The sample gives some 110,000 clones, approximately 90% of which show up once; just under 7% is in the top ten. This specimen consisted of peripheral blood, obtained from a patient treated with radiotherapy plus ipilimumab. The receptors shown here come from a human donor with non-small cell lung cancer that progressed on radiotherapy plus ipilimumab.

The chain carries TRBV5-1 and TRBJ1-2, with D unclear. Germline CDR1 is SGHRS and CDR2 is YFSETQ. V was cut by 3 bases and J by 5 bases, with 17 bases left in between. The CDR3 covers 15 residues. In DNA form, the CDR3 reads TGCGCCAGCAGCTCCCCCCGGGGTGATGGTTATGGCTACACCTTC. It translates to CASSSPRGDGYGYTF.

This chain links TRBV9 with TRBJ2-1; TRBD2 matches at 11 bases. The germline V gene encodes CDR1 SGDLS and CDR2 YYNGEE. This CDR3 spans 16 amino acids. The ends lost 3 bases at V and 6 bases at J; junction bases unmatched: 8. The CDR3 sequence: CASSGFSGRAGNEQFF. In DNA form, the CDR3 reads TGTGCCAGCAGCGGGTTTAGCGGGAGGGCCGGCAATGAGCAGTTCTTC.

A word on this clone: The sample holds other DNA sequences that translate to the same CDR3. The rearrangement uses TRBV2 and TRBJ1-1; no definite D call. The CDR3 spans 14 residues. Germline V gene lookup returns CDR1 SNHLY and CDR2 FYNNEI. The germline V and J ends were trimmed by 0 bases and 2 bases, with 7 bases remaining between them. CDR3 sequence reads: CASSEAGRNTEAFF. As DNA, the CDR3 is TGTGCCAGCAGTGAAGCTGGCAGAAACACTGAAGCTTTCTTT.

The rearrangement links TRBV6-6 to TRBJ2-4; D gene ambiguous. From germline, CDR1 is MNHNY and CDR2 SVGAGI (reference sequence). This CDR3 is 12 amino acids long. V was trimmed by 4 bases and J by 8 bases, leaving 9 bases between them. CDR3 residues: CASSFLSDIQYF. As DNA, the CDR3 is TGTGCCAGCAGTTTCCTATCGGACATTCAGTACTTC.

V usage is TRBV2 and J usage is TRBJ2-1; 12 nucleotides match TRBD2. This CDR3 is built from 14 residues. CDR1 and CDR2 (germline): SNHLY, FYNNEI. The J segment lost 7 bases and the V segment lost 5 bases, leaving 3 bases of the junction unmatched. The CDR3, as DNA: TGTGCCAGCAGTCGACTAGCGGGAGATAATGAGCAGTTCTTC. It encodes CASSRLAGDNEQFF.

In the case of this clone: The junction shows a germline mismatch at one end, possibly a read error. Other DNA sequences in this sample translate to the same CDR3. The V call is TRBV5-1, the J call TRBJ2-5; D tentatively reads TRBD1 or TRBD2 (5 bases each). The CDR3 has 13 residues. CDR1 is SGHRS, CDR2 YFSETQ, per germline. For the CDR3, the DNA is TGTGCCAGCAGCTTGGGACCGGGAGAGACCCAGTACTTC. Translated, it gives CASSLGPGETQYF. Using reference TRBV5-1 and TRBJ2-5 for the parts outside the CDR3, the full variable domain is KAGVTQTPRYLIKTRGQQVTLSCSPISGHRSVSWYQQTPGQGLQFLFEYFSETQRNKGNFPGRFSGRQFSNSRSEMNVSTLELGDSALYLCASSLGPGETQYFGPGTRLLVL.

V and J are TRBV9 and TRBJ2-3, with TRBD2 as a possible D gene (6 bases). Germline CDR1 SGDLS, CDR2 YYNGEE. The V end lost 0 bases, the J end lost 3 bases, and 14 bases lay between the germline ends. This CDR3 has 16 residues. As DNA, the CDR3 is TGTGCCAGCAGCGTAGATGACAGCGGGCGGACAGATACGCAGTATTTT. Translated: CASSVDDSGRTDTQYF.

The V call is TRBV27, the J call TRBJ2-7, with TRBD1 as a possible D gene (6 bases). Germline values: CDR1 MNHEY, CDR2 SMNVEV (reference sequence). Trimming took 5 bases from V and 3 from J, leaving 11 bases between them. CDR3 length: 13 amino acids. CDR3 DNA: TGTGCCAGCAGTGAGGGGGTCCTCTACGAGCAGTACTTC. Amino acids: CASSEGVLYEQYF.

The chain combines TRBV5-6 with TRBJ2-7, with no clear D. The V gene's germline CDR1 is SGHDT and CDR2 YYEEEE. This CDR3 comprises 14 residues. Trimming removed 4 bases at V and 5 bases at J, with 16 bases between. The CDR3 DNA reads as TGTGCCAGCAGCCCTTGGATTAGAACCCACGAGCAGTACTTC. It is translated as CASSPWIRTHEQYF.

CDR3 nucleotide sequence: TGTGCCAGCAGCCTCCGTAGACCCCAGTCGGGAGGCTACACCTTC. Its translation is CASSLRRPQSGGYTF. This chain joins TRBV5-4 and TRBJ1-2; no reliable D call. V lost 4 bases and J lost 8, with 21 bases in between. The CDR3 extends over 15 amino acids. The germline gives CDR1 SGHNT, CDR2 YYREEE (reference sequence).

The chain combines TRBV6-5 with TRBJ2-1; D remains unclear. The length of the CDR3 is 14 residues. The V and J ends lost 6 bases and 9 bases respectively, with 18 bases between them. Germline V gene data show CDR1 as MNHEY and CDR2 as SVGAGI. The DNA of the CDR3 is TGTGCCAGCAGACCCCCTCTGGTGTCGGGTGAGCAGTTCTTC. Encoded protein: CASRPPLVSGEQFF.

The genes are TRBV30 and TRBJ1-1; no firm D call. The germline CDR1 and CDR2 sequences are GTSNPN and SVGIG (reference sequence). This CDR3 region has 15 residues. Deletions cut 0 bases from V and 5 bases from J, with 16 bases between. The CDR3 DNA reads TGTGCCTGGAGTGTTGAAGTAGGGAAAGGTACTGAAGCTTTCTTT. Residues: CAWSVEVGKGTEAFF.

CDR3 region: CASSPGTGQVSGANVLTF. In DNA form, the CDR3 reads TGCGCCAGCAGCCCCGGGACAGGGCAAGTCTCTGGGGCCAACGTCCTGACTTTC. The chain joins TRBV5-1 to TRBJ2-6; 9 bases align to TRBD1. The CDR3 length is 18 residues. The J segment lost 0 bases and the V segment lost 4 bases, leaving 8 bases of the junction unmatched. Germline-derived CDR1 and CDR2 are SGHRS and YFSETQ.

CDR3 coding DNA: TGTGCCAGCAGTTACAGGGGGATAGGCGCTGAAGCTTTCTTT. Translation: CASSYRGIGAEAFF. V and J are TRBV6-5 and TRBJ1-1; D may be TRBD1 (6 bases). The CDR3 spans 14 residues. V dropped 2 bases and J dropped 6 bases, with 13 bases sitting between them. From germline, CDR1 is MNHEY and CDR2 SVGAGI.

Written as DNA, the CDR3 is TGTGCCAGCAGCAACAGCCTCTATGGCTACACCTTC. It yields the protein CASSNSLYGYTF. The chain uses TRBV7-8 and TRBJ1-2; D is unclear. Germline CDR1 SGHVS, CDR2 FQNEAQ. V was clipped by 5 bases and J by 4 bases, with 8 bases between them. The CDR3 runs to 12 residues.

This clone was detected once. V gene TRBV7-3 combines with J gene TRBJ2-1; 9 bases align to TRBD2. This CDR3 has 14 amino acids. V dropped 5 bases and J dropped 4; count of bases not matched to a gene: 3. The V gene's germline CDR1 is SGHTA and CDR2 FQGTGA. The DNA for the CDR3 is TGTGCCAGCAGCCCGCTAGCGGGGTACAATGAGCAGTTCTTC. Translating gives CASSPLAGYNEQFF.